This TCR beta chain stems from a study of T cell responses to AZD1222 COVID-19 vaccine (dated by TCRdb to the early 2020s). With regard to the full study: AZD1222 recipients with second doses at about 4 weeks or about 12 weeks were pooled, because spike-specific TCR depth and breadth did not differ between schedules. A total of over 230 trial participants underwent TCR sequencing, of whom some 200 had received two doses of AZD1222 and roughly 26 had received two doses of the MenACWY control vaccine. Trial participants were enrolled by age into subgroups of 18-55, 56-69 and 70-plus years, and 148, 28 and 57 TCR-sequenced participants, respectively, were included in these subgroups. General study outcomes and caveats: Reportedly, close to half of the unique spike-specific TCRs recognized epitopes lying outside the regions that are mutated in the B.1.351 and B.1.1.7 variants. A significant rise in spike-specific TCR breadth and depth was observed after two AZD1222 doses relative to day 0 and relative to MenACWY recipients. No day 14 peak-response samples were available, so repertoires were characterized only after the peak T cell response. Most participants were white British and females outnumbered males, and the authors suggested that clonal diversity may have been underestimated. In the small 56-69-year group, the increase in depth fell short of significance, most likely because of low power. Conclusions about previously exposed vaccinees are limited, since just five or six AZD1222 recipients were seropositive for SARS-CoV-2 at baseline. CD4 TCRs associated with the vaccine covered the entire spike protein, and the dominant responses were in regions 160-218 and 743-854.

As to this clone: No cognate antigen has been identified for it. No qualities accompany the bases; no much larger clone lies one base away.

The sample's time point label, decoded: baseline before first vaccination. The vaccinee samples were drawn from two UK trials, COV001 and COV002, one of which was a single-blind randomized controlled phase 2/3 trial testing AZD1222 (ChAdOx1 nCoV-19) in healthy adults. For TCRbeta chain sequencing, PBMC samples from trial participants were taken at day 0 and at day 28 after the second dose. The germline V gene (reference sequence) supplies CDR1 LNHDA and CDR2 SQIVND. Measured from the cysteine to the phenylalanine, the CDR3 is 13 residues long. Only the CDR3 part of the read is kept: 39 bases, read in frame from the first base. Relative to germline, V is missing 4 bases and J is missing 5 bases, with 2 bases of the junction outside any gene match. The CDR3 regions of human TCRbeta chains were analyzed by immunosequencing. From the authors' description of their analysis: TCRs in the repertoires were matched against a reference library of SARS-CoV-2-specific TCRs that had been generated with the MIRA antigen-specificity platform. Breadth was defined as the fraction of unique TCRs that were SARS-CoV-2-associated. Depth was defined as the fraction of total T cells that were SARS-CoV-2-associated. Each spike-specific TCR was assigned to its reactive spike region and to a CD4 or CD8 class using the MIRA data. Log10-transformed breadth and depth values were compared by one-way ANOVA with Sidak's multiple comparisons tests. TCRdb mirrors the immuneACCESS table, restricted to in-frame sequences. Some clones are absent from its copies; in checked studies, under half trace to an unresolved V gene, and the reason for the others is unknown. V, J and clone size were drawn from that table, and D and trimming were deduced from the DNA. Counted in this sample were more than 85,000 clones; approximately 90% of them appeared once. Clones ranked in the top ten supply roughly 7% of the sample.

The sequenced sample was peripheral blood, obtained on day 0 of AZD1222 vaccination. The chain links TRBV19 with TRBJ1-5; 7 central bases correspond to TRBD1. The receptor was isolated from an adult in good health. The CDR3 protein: CASSKTGDQPQHF. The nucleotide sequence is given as TGTGCCAGTAGTAAAACAGGGGATCAGCCCCAGCATTTT.